This entry lists 27 T cell receptor beta chains sequenced from one sample in a study of T cell repertoires in cytomegalovirus infection. TCRdb fed the reads into MiXCR, producing one record per CDR3 protein. The sample consists of 680,000 or so distinct CDR3 sequences, around a third of them appearing once. Their target antigens are unknown. Source: cultured PBMCs, taken from culture after CMV antigen stimulation. These receptor sequences come from a human donor in good health (CMV status not recorded). Some clones in this sample may be carry-over from other donors' samples.

The chain employs TRBV2 and TRBJ1-4; D is possibly TRBD1 (5 bases). Germline loops: CDR1 SNHLY, CDR2 FYNNEI. CDR3 size: 13 residues. Trimming took off 6 bases at V and 8 bases at J, with 13 bases between the two ends. The CDR3 loop reads CASSETTGEKLFF. CDR3 nucleotides: TGTGCCAGCAGCGAAACAACAGGAGAAAAACTGTTTTTT.

This clonotype was seen only a few times. The chain combines TRBV11-2 with TRBJ1-3; maybe TRBD1 (5 bases). This CDR3 is 16 amino acids long. Per germline, CDR1 SGHAT and CDR2 FQNNGV. Trimming removed 3 bases from V and 3 bases from J, with 15 bases in between. The CDR3 loop is CASSLTGGPIGNTIYF. The CDR3 bases are TGTGCCAGCAGCTTGACCGGGGGTCCGATTGGAAACACCATATATTTT.

The chain recombines TRBV6-5 with TRBJ2-7; 9 bases fit TRBD2. Looked up from germline, CDR1 is MNHEY and CDR2 is SVGAGI. The trim removed 8 bases at V and 1 base at J, leaving 6 bases unmatched. The CDR3 is 14 residues long. The CDR3 is CASGLTSGSYEQYF. The CDR3 DNA follows: TGTGCCAGCGGCTTGACTAGCGGATCCTACGAGCAGTACTTC.

The J gene is TRBJ2-3, the V gene TRBV7-4; TRBD2 might be the D (5 bases). The CDR3 loop spans 13 amino acids. Trimming took 11 bases from V and 5 from J, leaving 17 bases between them. Germline V gene data show CDR1 as SGHVT and CDR2 as SQSDAQ. Here the CDR3 reads CAGETGFRDTQYF. CDR3 coding DNA: TGTGCCGGTGAGACGGGGTTTAGAGATACGCAGTATTTT.

The table lists this clonotype with a few counts. This chain connects TRBV28 to TRBJ1-4; 7 nucleotides line up with TRBD1. V shed 4 bases and J 7 bases; nucleotides not matched to a gene: 9. Germline V gene data show CDR1 as MDHEN and CDR2 as SYDVKM. This CDR3 spans 15 amino acids. DNA for the CDR3: TGTGCCAGCAGTTCGTTACAGGGGCAACGTGAAAAACTGTTTTTT. Amino acids: CASSSLQGQREKLFF.

The chain carries TRBV12-3 or TRBV12-4 and TRBJ2-1; 11 nucleotides align to TRBD2. The CDR3 totals 15 residues. V shed 5 bases and J 8 bases; nucleotides not matched to a gene: 8. The CDR3 nucleotides are TGTGCCAGCAGTCACACTAGCGGGGGAGGCTATGAGCAGTTCTTC. Translating gives CASSHTSGGGYEQFF.

This chain joins TRBV29-1 and TRBJ2-1; possible D gene TRBD2, 5 bases. The ends were cut back, 4 bases at V and 6 bases at J, with 19 bases in the middle. The CDR3 length is 15 residues. CDR1 SQVTM and CDR2 ANQGSEA come from the germline V gene. CDR3 sequence: CSVVRTGGSSNEQFF. In nucleotides, the CDR3 is TGCAGCGTTGTGAGGACCGGTGGGAGCTCCAATGAGCAGTTCTTC.

This clonotype has ten or more counts. V usage is TRBV7-2 and J usage is TRBJ2-3, with D perhaps TRBD2 (7 bases). In germline, CDR1 is SGHTA, CDR2 FQGNSA. CDR3 size: 16 residues. V dropped 2 bases and J dropped 2 bases, with 14 bases sitting between them. The CDR3, as DNA: TGTGCCAGCAGCTTAATCGCCGGGGGGCCCACAGATACGCAGTATTTT. Amino acids: CASSLIAGGPTDTQYF.

The table lists this clonotype with many counts. The J gene is TRBJ1-5, the V gene TRBV19; tentatively, D is TRBD1 (6 bases). Per the germline V gene, CDR1 is LNHDA and CDR2 is SQIVND (reference sequence). The CDR3 totals 15 residues. V lost 3 bases to trimming and J lost 1 base, with 10 bases between them. Written as DNA, the CDR3 is TGTGCCAGTAGTATGGGAACAGGGAGCAATCAGCCCCAGCATTTT. Its protein is CASSMGTGSNQPQHF.

This clonotype was recorded a few times. The chain has TRBV20-1 and TRBJ2-1; 9 nucleotides match TRBD2. V shed 1 base, J shed 3 bases, and the junction held 7 bases outside the gene matches. Germline CDR1 DFQATT, CDR2 SNEGSKA (reference sequence). This CDR3 is 16 amino acids long. The CDR3 DNA reads as TGCAGTGCTAGAGGGGGACTAGCTCCCAGCTACAATGAGCAGTTCTTC. Its protein product is CSARGGLAPSYNEQFF.

The rearrangement joins TRBV7-6 to TRBJ2-5; TRBD2 aligns across 12 bases. The V gene's germline CDR1 is SGHVS and CDR2 FNYEAQ. V gave up 3 bases and J gave up 4 bases; unmatched junction bases: 15. The CDR3 covers 19 residues. CDR3 sequence: CASSFGLGASGGAAETQYF. As DNA, the CDR3 is TGTGCCAGCAGCTTTGGTCTCGGGGCTAGCGGGGGGGCCGCAGAGACCCAGTACTTC.

V gene TRBV30 combines with J gene TRBJ2-3, with D perhaps TRBD1 or TRBD2 (5 bases each). Trimming shortened V by 1 base and J by 5 bases, and 13 bases separated the two germline ends. CDR1 is GTSNPN and CDR2 is SVGIG in the germline V gene (reference sequence). The CDR3 extends over 14 amino acids. The CDR3 bases are TGTGCCTGGAGTGCTGTGGGGGTCCAAGATACGCAGTATTTT. This gives the protein CAWSAVGVQDTQYF.

This clonotype has a handful of counts. The chain recombines TRBV6-1 with TRBJ2-5; unclear D gene. The CDR3 consists of 12 residues. The V and J ends lost 6 bases and 7 bases respectively, with 12 bases between them. CDR1 and CDR2 from the germline V gene are MNHNS and SASEGT. CDR3 protein: CASSHPPGTQYF. Written as DNA, the CDR3 is TGTGCCAGCAGCCACCCGCCCGGGACCCAGTACTTC.

DNA of the CDR3: TGCAGTGCTAGAGATTACCGTAATTCACCCCTCCACTTT. This gives the protein CSARDYRNSPLHF. The V and J genes are TRBV20-1 and TRBJ1-6; D gene ambiguous. Trimming left V 0 bases short and J 6 bases short, with 6 bases between. CDR1 is DFQATT and CDR2 is SNEGSKA in the germline V gene (reference sequence). The CDR3 has 13 residues.

Notes on this clonotype: Sequence at one end of the junction differs from germline and may be a read error. The rearrangement links TRBV11-2 to TRBJ2-7; D might be TRBD1 (6 bases). Germline lookup yields CDR1 SGHAT and CDR2 FQNNGV. The CDR3 covers 15 residues. CDR3 DNA sequence: TGTGCCAGCAGCCTAGATTTTCGGACAGACCGAAAGCAGTACTTC. It translates to CASSLDFRTDRKQYF.

This clonotype was counted between two and nine times. The V gene is TRBV20-1, the J gene TRBJ2-1; tentatively, D is TRBD2 (6 bases). V was pared by 7 bases and J by 7 bases, with 20 bases between. CDR3 length equals 14 residues. CDR1 is DFQATT and CDR2 is SNEGSKA in the germline V gene (reference sequence). CDR3 region: CSGYSDGSGNEQFF. DNA of the CDR3: TGCAGTGGTTATTCGGACGGGAGTGGTAATGAGCAGTTCTTC.

This clonotype was seen only once. The rearrangement uses TRBV24-1 and TRBJ2-5; maybe TRBD2 (5 bases). The V and J ends lost 5 bases and 5 bases respectively, with 17 bases between them. Germline CDR1 and CDR2: KGHDR and SFDVKD. The CDR3 loop spans 15 amino acids. This CDR3 reads CATSVREPHRETQYF. The DNA for the CDR3 is TGTGCCACCAGTGTAAGGGAGCCACACCGGGAGACCCAGTACTTC.

In the case of this clonotype: The conserved closing phenylalanine or tryptophan is absent in this CDR3, likely reflecting a read error. This chain uses TRBV7-2 with TRBJ1-1; D unresolved. CDR1 is SGHTA, CDR2 FQGNSA, per germline. This CDR3 region has 12 residues. The V end lost 7 bases, the J end lost 7 bases, and 13 bases lay between the germline ends. CDR3 coding DNA: TGTGCCAGCACCAACCTTGGGCGTGAAGCTTTCGTT. It specifies CASTNLGREAFV.

In its sample, this clonotype was seen many times. V and J are TRBV7-2 and TRBJ2-2, with no clear D. Germline lookup yields CDR1 SGHTA and CDR2 FQGNSA. V was clipped by 6 bases and J by 2 bases, with 1 base between them. CDR3 size: 11 residues. The DNA for the CDR3 is TGTGCCAGCAGAAACACCGGGGAGCTGTTTTTT. This codes for CASRNTGELFF.

The chain joins TRBV15 to TRBJ2-5; D perhaps matches TRBD2 (5 bases). V lost 3 bases to trimming and J lost 2 bases, with 7 bases between them. CDR1 and CDR2 from the germline V gene are LNHNV and YYDKDF (reference sequence). CDR3 size: 13 residues. For the CDR3, the DNA is TGTGCCACCAGCAGGAGAGGGCAAGAGACCCAGTACTTC. Translating gives CATSRRGQETQYF. The full variable domain, with the rest looked up from reference TRBV15 and TRBJ2-5, is DAMVIQNPRYQVTQFGKPVTLSCSQTLNHNVMYWYQQKSSQAPKLLFHYYDKDFNNEADTPDNFQSRRPNTSFCFLDIRSPGLGDTAMYLCATSRRGQETQYFGPGTRLLVL.

The sample holds a few counts of this clonotype. The chain employs TRBV4-3 and TRBJ1-1, with 8 bases identical to TRBD1. Germline values: CDR1 LGHNA, CDR2 YSLEER. V gave up 1 base and J gave up 4 bases; unmatched junction bases: 2. The CDR3 totals 14 residues. CDR3 amino acids: CASSQGGQGTEAFF. DNA of the CDR3: TGCGCCAGCAGCCAAGGAGGACAGGGCACTGAAGCTTTCTTT.

The V and J genes are TRBV2 and TRBJ1-6, with 7 bases aligning to TRBD1. Germline CDR1 and CDR2: SNHLY and FYNNEI. The V and J ends lost 7 bases and 0 bases, in that order; junction bases with no gene match: 9. There are 17 residues in the CDR3. For the CDR3, the DNA is TGTGCCAGCACCGGCGGGACAGCTTACTCCTATAATTCACCCCTCCACTTT. It codes for CASTGGTAYSYNSPLHF.

Only a few counts were recorded for this clonotype. The chain links TRBV12-3 or TRBV12-4 to TRBJ2-3; 7 bases map to TRBD1. V lost 6 bases, J lost 1 base, and 4 bases stayed unmatched. The CDR3 sequence is 14 residues long. CDR3 region: CASRNTGGTDTQYF. The CDR3 coding sequence is TGTGCCAGCAGGAACACAGGGGGCACAGATACGCAGTATTTT.

This clonotype was seen a few times. This chain uses TRBV29-1 with TRBJ1-3; D is uncertain. The CDR3 has 17 residues. V gave up 0 bases and J gave up 0 bases, with 15 bases separating them. Germline CDR1 reads SQVTM; CDR2 reads ANQGSEA. CDR3 coding DNA: TGCAGCGTTGAAGATCTAAACAGTCAGTACTCTGGAAACACCATATATTTT. Protein: CSVEDLNSQYSGNTIYF.

This clonotype appeared once. A much larger clone differs by one base, so this may be a read error. This chain connects TRBV7-6 to TRBJ2-5; no firm D call. This CDR3 has 13 residues. From germline, CDR1 is SGHVS and CDR2 FNYEAQ. The ends were cut back, 0 bases at V and 3 bases at J, with 5 bases in the middle. CDR3 nucleotide sequence: TGTGCCAGCAGCTTAGCACCTAAAGAGACCCAGTACTTC. This gives the protein CASSLAPKETQYF.

The chain employs TRBV20-1 and TRBJ2-4, with D perhaps being TRBD1 or TRBD2 (5 bases each). The germline V gene has CDR1 DFQATT and CDR2 SNEGSKA (reference sequence). This CDR3 has 15 residues. V was cut by 2 bases and J by 4 bases, with 15 bases left in between. The CDR3 DNA reads TGCAGTGCTAGACTTACCCGGGACGTAAAAAACATTCAGTACTTC. As protein: CSARLTRDVKNIQYF.

V is TRBV10-3 and J is TRBJ2-6; D call uncertain. V was clipped by 0 bases and J by 0 bases, with 3 bases between them. The CDR3 length is 15 residues. CDR1 ENHRY and CDR2 SYGVKD come from the germline V gene. The DNA of the CDR3 is TGTGCCATCAGTGAGTCAAGCTCTGGGGCCAACGTCCTGACTTTC. Translated: CAISESSSGANVLTF.